This is a list of T cell receptor beta chains from one sample in a study of blood T cell repertoires in COVID-19. Sequenced by immunoSEQ multiplex PCR; TCRdb stores in-frame clones only, minus some. The table lists about 150,000 clones, about 90% of them singletons. Sample: peripheral blood. The receptors were sampled from a man in his fifties with acute or convalescent COVID-19. Each CDR3 is given with its conserved first and last residue. The D gene is left open where the match is weak. Some rows have no size entry. The others give once, few or many, or a class for an expanded clone.

j_gene: TRBJ2-3
v_gene: TRBV5-1
abundance: NA
d_gene: TRBD2
len: 17
CDR3nt: TGCGCCAGCAGCTTGGGACTAGCGGGAGGGAGCACAGATACGCAGTATTTT
CDR3aa: CASSLGLAGGSTDTQYF

j_gene: TRBJ2-1
v_gene: TRBV15
abundance: NA
d_gene: NA
len: 14
CDR3nt: TGTGCCACCAGCACAGGGACTGCCTACAATGAGCAGTTCTTC
CDR3aa: CATSTGTAYNEQFF

j_gene: TRBJ1-1
v_gene: TRBV19
abundance: NA
d_gene: NA
len: 15
CDR3nt: TGTGCCAGTAGTATTAAGGGCGGGGGGAGCACTGAAGCTTTCTTT
CDR3aa: CASSIKGGGSTEAFF

j_gene: TRBJ1-2
v_gene: TRBV27
abundance: NA
d_gene: NA
len: 14
CDR3nt: TGTGCCAGCAGGCAAACGGGAAGTGGCTATGGCTACACCTTC
CDR3aa: CASRQTGSGYGYTF

j_gene: TRBJ2-7
v_gene: TRBV30
abundance: NA
d_gene: TRBD2
len: 15
CDR3nt: TGTGCCTGGAGTGGTCTAGCGGGATCTACCTACGAGCAGTACTTC
CDR3aa: CAWSGLAGSTYEQYF

j_gene: TRBJ1-4
v_gene: TRBV6-2/TRBV6-3
abundance: NA
d_gene: NA
len: 20
CDR3nt: TGTGCCAGCAGTTACTCCAGCCGGGACACCCATCACGCAACTAATGAAAAACTGTTTTTT
CDR3aa: CASSYSSRDTHHATNEKLFF

j_gene: TRBJ1-2
v_gene: TRBV14
abundance: NA
d_gene: NA
len: 11
CDR3nt: TGTGCCAGCAGCCCCTCCTATGGCTACACCTTC
CDR3aa: CASSPSYGYTF

j_gene: TRBJ1-2
v_gene: TRBV6-5
abundance: NA
d_gene: NA
len: 15
CDR3nt: TGTGCCAGCAGTTACTCGAGGGCGGGGAACTATGGCTACACCTTC
CDR3aa: CASSYSRAGNYGYTF

j_gene: TRBJ2-1
v_gene: TRBV19
abundance: NA
d_gene: NA
len: 13
CDR3nt: TGTGCCAGTTTAGAGAGCTCCTACAATGAGCAGTTCTTC
CDR3aa: CASLESSYNEQFF

j_gene: TRBJ2-3
v_gene: TRBV6-5
abundance: NA
d_gene: TRBD1
len: 13
CDR3nt: TGTGCCAGCACCGACAGGGGGCCAGATACGCAGTATTTT
CDR3aa: CASTDRGPDTQYF

j_gene: TRBJ2-1
v_gene: TRBV7-9
abundance: NA
d_gene: NA
len: 14
CDR3nt: TGTGCCAGCAGCCCCCGGACAGTGCGGCATGAGCAGTTCTTC
CDR3aa: CASSPRTVRHEQFF

j_gene: TRBJ1-1
v_gene: TRBV6-5
abundance: NA
d_gene: TRBD1
len: 14
CDR3nt: TGTGCCAGCAGTTCCCCCAGGGGGCCCTCTGAAGCTTTCTTT
CDR3aa: CASSSPRGPSEAFF

j_gene: TRBJ2-1
v_gene: TRBV4-3
abundance: NA
d_gene: TRBD2
len: 17
CDR3nt: TGCGCCAGCAGCCGAGGTCGAGCGGGGGGGCTGTACAATGAGCAGTTCTTC
CDR3aa: CASSRGRAGGLYNEQFF

j_gene: TRBJ1-1
v_gene: TRBV27
abundance: once
d_gene: TRBD1
len: 15
CDR3nt: TGTGCCAGCAGGCTCTGGACAGGGCCGAACACTGAAGCTTTCTTT
CDR3aa: CASRLWTGPNTEAFF

j_gene: TRBJ2-1
v_gene: TRBV25-1
abundance: NA
d_gene: TRBD2
len: 13
CDR3nt: TGTGCCGGAAGTAGCGGGAGAGAGAATGAGCAGTTCTTC
CDR3aa: CAGSSGRENEQFF